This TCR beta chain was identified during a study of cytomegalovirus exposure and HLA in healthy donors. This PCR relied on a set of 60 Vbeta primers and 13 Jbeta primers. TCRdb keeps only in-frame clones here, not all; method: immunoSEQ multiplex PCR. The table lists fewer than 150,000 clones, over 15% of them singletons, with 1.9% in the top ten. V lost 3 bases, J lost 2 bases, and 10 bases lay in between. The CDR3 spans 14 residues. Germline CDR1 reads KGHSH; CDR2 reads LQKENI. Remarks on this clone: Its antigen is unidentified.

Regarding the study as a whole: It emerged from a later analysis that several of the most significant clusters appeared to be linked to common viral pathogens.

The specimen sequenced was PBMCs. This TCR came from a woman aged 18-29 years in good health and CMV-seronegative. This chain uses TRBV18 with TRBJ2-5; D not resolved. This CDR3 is CASSPGPEQETQYF. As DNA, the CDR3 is TGTGCCAGCTCACCTGGGCCCGAACAAGAGACCCAGTACTTC.